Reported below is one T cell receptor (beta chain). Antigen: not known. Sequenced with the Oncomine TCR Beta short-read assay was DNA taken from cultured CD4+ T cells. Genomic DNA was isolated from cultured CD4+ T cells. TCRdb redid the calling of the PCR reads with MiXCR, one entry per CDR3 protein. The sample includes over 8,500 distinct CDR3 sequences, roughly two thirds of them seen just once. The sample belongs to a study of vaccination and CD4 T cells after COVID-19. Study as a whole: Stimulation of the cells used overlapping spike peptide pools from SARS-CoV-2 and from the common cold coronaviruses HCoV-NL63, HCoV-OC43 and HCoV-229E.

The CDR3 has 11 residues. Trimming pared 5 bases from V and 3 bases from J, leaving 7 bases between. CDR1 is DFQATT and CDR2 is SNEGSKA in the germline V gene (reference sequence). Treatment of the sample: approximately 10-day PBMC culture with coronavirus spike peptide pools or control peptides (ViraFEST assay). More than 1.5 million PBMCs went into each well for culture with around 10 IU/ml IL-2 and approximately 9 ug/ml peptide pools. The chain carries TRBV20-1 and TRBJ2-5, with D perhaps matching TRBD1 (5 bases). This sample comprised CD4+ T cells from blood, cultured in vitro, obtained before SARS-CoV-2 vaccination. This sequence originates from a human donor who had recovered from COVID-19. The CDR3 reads CSASGKETQYF. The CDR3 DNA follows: TGCAGTGCTTCAGGGAAAGAGACCCAGTACTTC.